Sequencing of this TCR beta chain was carried out in a study of blood T cell repertoires in COVID-19. The wider study: Nucleic acid was either cDNA or gDNA, and it came from T cells, B-cell-depleted T cells, or PBMCs.

Germline-derived CDR1 and CDR2 are LGHNA and YNFKEQ. Trimming took 4 bases from V and 8 from J, leaving 14 bases between them. The CDR3 is 13 residues long. Each participant's cohort was designated according to participant-reported clinical history. In the study's own analysis: Cell counts per sample came from amplifying reference gene primers. Profiled with immunoSEQ multiplex PCR; TCRdb holds only in-frame clones, not every one. Clonal size and the V and J genes are those of that table, whereas D and trimming came from the DNA. This table has some 200,000 clones, about 78% appearing once. Sequencing was carried out using PBMCs or T cells enriched from blood (not recorded which). This TCR derives from a woman aged 50 to 60 who had recovered from COVID-19. The rearrangement links TRBV4-2 to TRBJ1-2, with D possibly being TRBD1 (6 bases). The CDR3: CASSPETGLGYTF. CDR3 bases: TGTGCCAGCAGCCCGGAGACAGGTCTCGGCTACACCTTC.